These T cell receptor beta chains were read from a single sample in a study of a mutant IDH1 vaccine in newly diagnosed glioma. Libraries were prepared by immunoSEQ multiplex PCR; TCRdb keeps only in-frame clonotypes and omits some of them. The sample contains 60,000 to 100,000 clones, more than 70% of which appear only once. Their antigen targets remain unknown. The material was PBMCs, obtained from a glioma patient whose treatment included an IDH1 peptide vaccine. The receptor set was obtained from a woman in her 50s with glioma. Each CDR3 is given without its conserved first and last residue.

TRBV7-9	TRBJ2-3	ASSPGQGTDTQY
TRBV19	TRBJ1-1	ASRTDRDTEAF
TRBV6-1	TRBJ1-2	ASSGQESYT
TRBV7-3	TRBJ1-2	ASSPGTGLLT
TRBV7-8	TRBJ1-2	ASSYLQVSKDSSYT
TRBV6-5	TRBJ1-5	ASSRSGQSNQPQH
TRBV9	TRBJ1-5	ASSVGPGGYNQPQH
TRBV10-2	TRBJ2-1	ASSSGAYNEQF
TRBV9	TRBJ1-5	ASSGQNSNQPQH
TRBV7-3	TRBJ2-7	ASSRDSRYEQY
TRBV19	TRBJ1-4	ASSNLTPARGGKLF
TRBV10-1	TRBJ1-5	ASNGTGCRASNQPQH
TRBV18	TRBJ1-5	ASSPIISNQPQH
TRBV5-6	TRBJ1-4	ASSPTGSTNEKLF
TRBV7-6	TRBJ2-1	ASSLAGLPSEQF
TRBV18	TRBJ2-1	ASSPRGLFDTNEQF
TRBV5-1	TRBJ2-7	ASSTRDSSYEQY
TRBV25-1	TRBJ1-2	ASSEYAETPSGYT
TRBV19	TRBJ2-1	ASTGTGTDYYNEQF
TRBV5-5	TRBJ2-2	ASSLLWQGSTGELF
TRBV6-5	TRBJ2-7	ASSLGANYEQY
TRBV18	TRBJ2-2	ASSPSRRPGELF
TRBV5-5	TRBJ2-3	ASSFRDTQY